This T cell receptor (beta chain) was identified in a study of cytomegalovirus exposure and HLA in healthy donors. PCR involved 60 Vbeta and 13 Jbeta primers. Sequenced by immunoSEQ multiplex PCR; TCRdb stores in-frame clones only, minus some. The sample yields approximately 150,000 clones, 65% to 80% seen once. The CDR3 has 13 residues. Germline lookup yields CDR1 MRHNA and CDR2 SNTAGT. J lost 5 bases, V lost 6 bases, and 5 bases had no gene match. With regard to this clone: The target antigen is unknown.

Study observations and caveats: Productive status was seen about 90% or about 30% of the time for most TCR beta V segments in an earlier analysis. Most subjects had HLA-A and HLA-B alleles reportedly predicted accurately by TCR beta sequences.

The TCR was taken from a middle-aged man in good health and CMV-seropositive. The J gene is TRBJ1-1, the V gene TRBV6-4; 8 positions match TRBD1. The sequencing input was PBMCs. CDR3 DNA: TGTGCCAGCAGGGACAGGGCGGGTACTGAAGCTTTCTTT. It yields the protein CASRDRAGTEAFF.